This T cell receptor (beta chain) was recorded in a study of blood T cell repertoires in COVID-19. This CDR3 is built from 12 residues. Trimming removed 3 bases at V and 1 base at J, with 3 bases between. Per the germline V gene, CDR1 is LNHDA and CDR2 is SQIVND (reference sequence). In the source study's methods: Reference gene primer amplification in the assay estimated nucleated cell counts. Profiled with immunoSEQ multiplex PCR; TCRdb holds only in-frame clones, not every one. From that table come the V and J calls and clone size; the DNA was used to work out D and trimming. The data hold some 190,000 clones, with roughly nine tenths observed a single time.

The clonotype was recovered from a man aged 25-45 years with acute or convalescent COVID-19. The specimen was peripheral blood. J is TRBJ1-1 and V is TRBV19; D is unresolved. CDR3 coding DNA: TGTGCCAGTAGTATTCAGAACACTGAAGCTTTCTTT. Translated: CASSIQNTEAFF.